The text below deals with one T cell receptor beta chain. The data stem from a study of shared clonotypes between healthy human individuals. The length of the CDR3 is 14 residues. The germline gives CDR1 SGHAT, CDR2 FQNNGV. The ends were cut back, 2 bases at V and 5 bases at J, with 9 bases in the middle. Per the original data handling: With immunoSEQ giving junction-only sequences and no quality scores, filtering differed. Repertoires were generated with immunoSEQ multiplex PCR, while TCRdb's copy carries only in-frame clones and drops some. The DNA was the basis for D and trimming; V, J and clone size are from that table. The sample lists fewer than 600,000 clones, around 79% occurring once.

This chain joins TRBV11-2 and TRBJ2-2, with D perhaps TRBD1 (6 bases). Sample: PBMCs. This receptor was taken from a woman aged 40 to 55 in good health. Some clones in this sample may be carry-over from other donors' samples. CDR3 amino acids: CASSLNRVTGELFF. The DNA for the CDR3 is TGTGCCAGCAGCTTAAACAGGGTTACCGGGGAGCTGTTTTTT.